The 27 T cell receptor beta chains below were found in one sample sequenced in a study of technical replicates of blood from a handful of donors. The protocol was immunoSEQ multiplex PCR, while the TCRdb copy is restricted to in-frame clones and leaves out a portion. The table has 80,000 or so clones, almost 96% seen once. Material: T cells isolated from PBMCs. These receptors originate from a human donor in good health.

This rearrangement joins TRBV15 to TRBJ1-5, with D possibly being TRBD1 (5 bases). Germline V gene data show CDR1 as LNHNV and CDR2 as YYDKDF (reference sequence). The CDR3 loop spans 14 amino acids. Trimming removed 3 bases from V and 5 bases from J, with 11 bases in between. The CDR3 region is CATSSTDTYQPQHF. CDR3 bases: TGTGCCACCAGCAGTACGGACACCTATCAGCCCCAGCATTTT.

V is TRBV2 and J is TRBJ1-1; the D gene is possibly TRBD1 (5 bases). Germline V gene sequence: CDR1 SNHLY, CDR2 FYNNEI. Deletions cut 7 bases from V and 1 base from J, with 13 bases between. This CDR3 contains 14 residues. The CDR3 sequence is CASNGGQGNTEAFF. The CDR3 DNA reads TGTGCCAGCAATGGAGGGCAGGGGAACACTGAAGCTTTCTTT.

The chain uses TRBV9 and TRBJ2-3, with 8 nucleotides matching TRBD2. Per germline, CDR1 SGDLS and CDR2 YYNGEE. The CDR3 totals 15 residues. V was pared by 3 bases and J by 5 bases, with 8 bases of the junction left unmatched. CDR3 in amino acids: CASSAEGTSGDTQYF. The CDR3 DNA is TGTGCCAGCAGCGCTGAAGGGACTAGTGGAGATACGCAGTATTTT.

The chain joins TRBV6-5 to TRBJ1-5; D is unclear. CDR1 and CDR2 from the germline V gene are MNHEY and SVGAGI. This CDR3 has 14 residues. V lost 6 bases, J lost 2 bases, and 11 bases lay in between. The CDR3 DNA follows: TGTGCCAGCAGAAAAACCGGGGGCAATCAGCCCCAGCATTTT. It specifies CASRKTGGNQPQHF.

The CDR3 region has the DNA TGTGCCAGCAGCTTGGGTTGGAGCAACTATGGCTACACCTTC. This codes for CASSLGWSNYGYTF. The chain employs TRBV5-4 and TRBJ1-2; D gene unclear. From germline, CDR1 is SGHNT and CDR2 YYREEE (reference sequence). The CDR3 has 14 amino acids. V was cut by 0 bases and J by 2 bases, with 8 bases left in between.

The V gene is TRBV13, the J gene TRBJ1-1; D unresolved. CDR1 PRHDT and CDR2 FYEKMQ come from the germline V gene (reference sequence). The CDR3 covers 15 residues. Trimming pared 5 bases from V and 2 bases from J, leaving 15 bases between. CDR3 amino acids: CASSPTHSSNTEAFF. The CDR3 coding sequence is TGTGCCAGCAGCCCCACTCATAGTTCTAACACTGAAGCTTTCTTT.

This chain's CDR3 is CASSLISYQPQHF. The CDR3, as DNA: TGTGCCAGCAGCTTAATCTCCTATCAGCCCCAGCATTTT. The V call is TRBV7-6, the J call TRBJ1-5; no definite D call. The CDR3 extends over 13 amino acids. Trimming pared 2 bases from V and 5 bases from J, leaving 7 bases between. Germline V gene sequence: CDR1 SGHVS, CDR2 FNYEAQ.

The chain employs TRBV28 and TRBJ1-5; no clear D gene. The CDR3 contains 14 residues. The germline CDR1 and CDR2 sequences are MDHEN and SYDVKM. V lost 3 bases, J lost 7 bases, and 13 bases lay in between. The CDR3 DNA reads as TGTGCCAGCAGTTTTTCCCCCAGGATCCAGCCCCAGCATTTT. Its protein is CASSFSPRIQPQHF.

This clone came up once. The chain uses TRBV7-2 and TRBJ2-5; D remains ambiguous. The CDR3 has 14 residues. Germline CDR1 is SGHTA and CDR2 is FQGNSA. V was clipped by 1 base and J by 5 bases, with 11 bases between them. The CDR3 region has the DNA TGTGCCAGCAGCTTAGGCGGTAACGGGGAGACCCAGTACTTC. It yields the protein CASSLGGNGETQYF.

V usage is TRBV9 and J usage is TRBJ2-1, with 7 bases identical to TRBD2. V lost 0 bases and J lost 7; bases outside the gene matches: 7. The germline gives CDR1 SGDLS, CDR2 YYNGEE. The CDR3 contains 15 residues. In DNA form, the CDR3 reads TGTGCCAGCAGCGTAGGGGGAGGGCCCCCAAATGAGCAGTTCTTC. It encodes CASSVGGGPPNEQFF.

This clone was observed a single time. V gene TRBV6-1 combines with J gene TRBJ1-5; D might be TRBD1 (6 bases). The CDR3 is 14 residues long. V was trimmed by 3 bases and J by 5 bases, leaving 11 bases between them. Germline V gives CDR1 MNHNS, CDR2 SASEGT. The CDR3 here is CASSDAPGDQPQHF. The CDR3 bases are TGTGCCAGCAGTGATGCTCCAGGGGATCAGCCCCAGCATTTT.

The rearrangement uses TRBV5-6 and TRBJ2-7; the match to TRBD2 covers 11 bases. The V gene's germline CDR1 is SGHDT and CDR2 YYEEEE. The J segment lost 0 bases and the V segment lost 4 bases, leaving 3 bases of the junction unmatched. The CDR3 runs 15 residues. CDR3: CASSRTSGSSYEQYF. CDR3 bases: TGTGCCAGCAGCAGGACTAGCGGGTCCTCCTACGAGCAGTACTTC.

V usage is TRBV5-8 and J usage is TRBJ1-5, with TRBD1 matching over 8 bases. The V gene's germline CDR1 is SGHTS and CDR2 YDEGEE. V lost 0 bases, J lost 1 base, and 6 bases stayed unmatched. CDR3 length equals 17 residues. CDR3 nucleotides: TGTGCCAGCAGCTTGGGAAGTCGACAGGGGAGCAATCAGCCCCAGCATTTT. This gives the protein CASSLGSRQGSNQPQHF.

On this clone: One end of the junction does not line up with germline, which may come from a read error. The rearrangement uses TRBV5-5 and TRBJ2-4; D not resolved. CDR1 SGHKS and CDR2 YYEKEE come from the germline V gene (reference sequence). This CDR3 is built from 11 residues. The CDR3 DNA reads TGTGCCAGCAGCTTGGACTACGGGTTAGACTTC. This gives the protein CASSLDYGLDF. Using reference TRBV5-5 and TRBJ2-4 for the parts outside the CDR3, the full variable domain is DAGVTQSPTHLIKTRGQQVTLRCSPISGHKSVSWYQQVLGQGPQFIFQYYEKEERGRGNFPDRFSARQFPNYSSELNVNALLLGDSALYLCASSLDYGLDFGAGTRLSVL.

The V and J genes are TRBV9 and TRBJ2-2, with a weak D call TRBD2 (5 bases). V lost 2 bases to trimming and J lost 4 bases, with 9 bases between them. Germline V gene data show CDR1 as SGDLS and CDR2 as YYNGEE. The CDR3 extends over 14 amino acids. The CDR3 sequence is CASSVVLATGELFF. DNA for the CDR3: TGTGCCAGCAGCGTCGTTCTAGCCACCGGGGAGCTGTTTTTT.

CDR3 protein: CASSLNSTPLPRVTQYF. The CDR3 DNA reads TGTGCCAGCAGTTTAAATTCGACACCGCTACCAAGAGTGACCCAGTACTTC. V gene TRBV28 combines with J gene TRBJ2-5, with D unresolved. Trimming took 2 bases from V and 7 from J, leaving 23 bases between them. Germline V gene data show CDR1 as MDHEN and CDR2 as SYDVKM. This CDR3 contains 17 residues.

The V gene is TRBV6-1, the J gene TRBJ2-1, with D maybe TRBD1 (6 bases). The CDR3 sequence is 16 residues long. Germline CDR1 MNHNS, CDR2 SASEGT. The V and J ends lost 1 base and 2 bases respectively, with 12 bases between them. The CDR3 sequence is CASSEDRVSPYNEQFF. The CDR3 region has the DNA TGTGCCAGCAGTGAAGACAGGGTAAGCCCCTACAATGAGCAGTTCTTC.

The gene calls are TRBV9 and TRBJ2-5; 8 bases are a match to TRBD2. CDR3 length: 16 residues. Trimming took 3 bases from V and 5 from J; bases not matched to a gene: 12. Per the germline V gene, CDR1 is SGDLS and CDR2 is YYNGEE. Written as DNA, the CDR3 is TGTGCCAGCAGCGCCTCGGCGGCGGGAGGAAGGGAGACCCAGTACTTC. This gives the protein CASSASAAGGRETQYF.

The rearrangement uses TRBV2 and TRBJ2-7; 12 bases align to TRBD2. Germline loops: CDR1 SNHLY, CDR2 FYNNEI. The trim removed 5 bases at V and 7 bases at J, leaving 12 bases unmatched. The CDR3 sequence is 16 residues long. The CDR3 region has the DNA TGTGCCAGCAGTTCTAGGGCTAGCGGGAGGGCGGGAGAGCAGTACTTC. Residues: CASSSRASGRAGEQYF.

The chain is built from TRBV28 and TRBJ1-5; 10 bases are shared with TRBD1. Trimming at V came to 5 bases and at J to 0 bases, leaving 13 bases not matched to a gene. This CDR3 has 19 residues. Germline-derived CDR1 and CDR2 are MDHEN and SYDVKM. The CDR3 is CASSIPGTGAGDSNQPQHF. For the CDR3, the DNA is TGTGCCAGCAGTATCCCCGGGACAGGGGCTGGAGATAGCAATCAGCCCCAGCATTTT.

The V gene is TRBV10-3, the J gene TRBJ2-7, with 8 bases that match TRBD2. Trimming cost V 8 bases and J 1 base; bases outside gene matches: 7. The CDR3 loop spans 14 amino acids. CDR1 ENHRY and CDR2 SYGVKD come from the germline V gene. CDR3 protein: CAIGGVAGSYEQYF. The CDR3 DNA sequence: TGTGCCATCGGTGGGGTAGCGGGGTCCTACGAGCAGTACTTC.

This clone was found once. This rearrangement joins TRBV10-3 to TRBJ2-5; TRBD2 might be the D (6 bases). The germline V and J ends were trimmed by 0 bases and 3 bases, with 11 bases remaining between them. The germline V gene has CDR1 ENHRY and CDR2 SYGVKD. The CDR3 contains 15 residues. DNA for the CDR3: TGTGCCATCAGTGAGTCGGGACTGGCAAAAGAGACCCAGTACTTC. It specifies CAISESGLAKETQYF.

The gene calls are TRBV7-7 and TRBJ2-1, with D possibly matching TRBD1 (5 bases). The CDR3 totals 15 residues. The V gene lost 5 bases and the J gene lost 1 base, with 12 bases spanning the gap. Germline V gene lookup returns CDR1 SSHAT and CDR2 FNYEAQ (reference sequence). CDR3 residues: CASSMVQGSYNEQFF. The CDR3 region has the DNA TGTGCCAGCAGCATGGTCCAGGGTTCCTACAATGAGCAGTTCTTC.

V gene TRBV15 combines with J gene TRBJ1-4; D possibly corresponds to TRBD1 (5 bases). The germline gives CDR1 LNHNV, CDR2 YYDKDF (reference sequence). V was pared by 4 bases and J by 5 bases, with 14 bases between. CDR3 length equals 15 residues. The CDR3 protein is CATSIDSSRNEKLFF. The CDR3, as DNA: TGTGCCACCAGCATCGACAGTTCGAGGAATGAAAAACTGTTTTTT.

For the CDR3, the DNA is TGCGCCAGCAGCCAAGACGCGGAAATTCGGGGCTACACCTTC. Translation: CASSQDAEIRGYTF. The rearrangement joins TRBV4-1 to TRBJ1-2, with no clear D. CDR3 length: 14 residues. Trimming pared 0 bases from V and 8 bases from J, leaving 13 bases between. Germline CDR1 MGHRA, CDR2 YSYEKL.

The chain couples TRBV6-1 to TRBJ2-7; D not certain. V shed 8 bases and J shed 0 bases, with 8 bases lying between them. CDR3 size: 12 residues. Germline V gene lookup returns CDR1 MNHNS and CDR2 SASEGT. The CDR3 reads CASLDNSYEQYF. Written as DNA, the CDR3 is TGTGCCAGCCTCGACAACTCCTACGAGCAGTACTTC.

This chain joins TRBV7-9 and TRBJ2-7; D is unclear. The CDR3 spans 14 residues. In germline, CDR1 is SEHNR, CDR2 FQNEAQ (reference sequence). With 5 bases removed from V and 0 bases from J, the gap between germline ends came to 11 bases. The CDR3, as DNA: TGTGCCAGCAGCCCGACACGTGGCTCCTACGAGCAGTACTTC. It is translated as CASSPTRGSYEQYF.